The 14 T cell receptor beta chains reported below all come from one sample, sequenced in a study of blood T cell repertoires in COVID-19. TCRdb keeps only in-frame clones here, not all; method: immunoSEQ multiplex PCR. The table shows about 520,000 clones, with over 75% occurring only once. The specimen was peripheral blood. The receptor set was obtained from a human donor in a cohort sampled during active COVID-19.

This clone was seen only once. The chain employs TRBV10-1 and TRBJ2-5; 8 bases fit TRBD1. Germline V gene sequence: CDR1 WNHNN, CDR2 SYGVQD (reference sequence). This CDR3 has 13 residues. V lost 6 bases to trimming and J lost 9 bases; unmatched junction nucleotides: 9. The CDR3 loop reads CASSQGAQSSQYF. The CDR3 DNA follows: TGCGCCAGCAGCCAGGGGGCGCAATCCTCCCAGTACTTC.

The rearrangement uses TRBV6-5 and TRBJ1-1; perhaps TRBD1 as D (6 bases). Germline assignment: CDR1 MNHEY and CDR2 SVGAGI. This CDR3 contains 13 residues. V dropped 2 bases and J dropped 7 bases, with 11 bases sitting between them. The CDR3 sequence is CASSYNRELEAFF. The CDR3 nucleotides are TGTGCCAGCAGTTACAACAGGGAGCTTGAAGCTTTCTTT.

The chain links TRBV10-3 to TRBJ1-1; TRBD1 matches 8 bases. V was pared by 4 bases and J by 1 base, with 8 bases of the junction left unmatched. CDR1 is ENHRY, CDR2 SYGVKD, per germline. There are 16 residues in the CDR3. In DNA form, the CDR3 reads TGTGCCATCAGTGGGACAGGGACCGGTGGGAACACTGAAGCTTTCTTT. Translation: CAISGTGTGGNTEAFF.

This clone was detected many times. This sequence joins TRBV14 and TRBJ1-1; 9 nucleotides match TRBD1. The J segment lost 3 bases and the V segment lost 4 bases, leaving 9 bases of the junction unmatched. CDR3 length equals 16 residues. Germline CDR1 reads SGHDN; CDR2 reads FVKESK. CDR3 sequence (DNA): TGTGCCAGCAGCCCAATATACAGGGGGCGGGACACTGAAGCTTTCTTT. This translates into CASSPIYRGRDTEAFF.

This clone was counted a single time. The chain is built from TRBV6-6 and TRBJ2-5; D gene uncertain. The V gene lost 2 bases and the J gene lost 2 bases, with 9 bases spanning the gap. Germline assignment: CDR1 MNHNY and CDR2 SVGAGI (reference sequence). CDR3 size: 14 residues. Here the CDR3 reads CASSYGQVQETQYF. The DNA of the CDR3 is TGTGCCAGCAGTTACGGTCAGGTACAAGAGACCCAGTACTTC.

The CDR3 coding sequence is TGTGCCAGCAGCCGAGCTAGCGGGAGTCCTAGCACAGATACGCAGTATTTT. This sequence encodes CASSRASGSPSTDTQYF. The chain uses TRBV7-3 and TRBJ2-3; TRBD2 matches at 10 bases. The CDR3 spans 17 residues. In germline, CDR1 is SGHTA, CDR2 FQGTGA. The V gene end was trimmed by 5 bases and the J gene end by 0 bases; junction bases not matched to a gene: 8.

This clone has only one observation. The chain recombines TRBV29-1 with TRBJ1-1; 7 bases align to TRBD1. From germline, CDR1 is SQVTM and CDR2 ANQGSEA. J was trimmed by 0 bases and V by 7 bases; bases with no gene match: 8. The CDR3 has 14 residues. CDR3 bases: TGCAGCGCCGGCCACAGGGGAATGAACACTGAAGCTTTCTTT. This encodes CSAGHRGMNTEAFF.

V and J are TRBV24-1 and TRBJ2-7, with D tentatively TRBD1 (6 bases). The CDR3 sequence is 16 residues long. Germline CDR1 is KGHDR and CDR2 is SFDVKD. V shed 4 bases and J shed 2 bases, with 17 bases lying between them. CDR3 loop: CATSEGTRGWTYEQYF. CDR3 sequence (DNA): TGTGCCACCAGTGAGGGGACCAGGGGCTGGACCTACGAGCAGTACTTC.

The chain has TRBV3-1 (or the pseudogene TRBV3-2) and TRBJ2-5; TRBD2 matches at 10 bases. V shed 0 bases and J 3 bases; nucleotides not matched to a gene: 4. Germline CDR1 reads LGHDT; CDR2 reads YNNKEL (reference sequence). There are 16 residues in the CDR3. CDR3 sequence: CASSQDLAGGKETQYF. CDR3 nucleotides: TGTGCCAGCAGCCAAGATTTAGCGGGAGGAAAAGAGACCCAGTACTTC.

The genes are TRBV6-5 and TRBJ1-2, with D hard to call. CDR1 is MNHEY and CDR2 is SVGAGI in the germline V gene. Trimming removed 7 bases at V and 2 bases at J, with 11 bases between. The CDR3 loop spans 13 amino acids. CDR3 residues: CASKLSLNYGYTF. CDR3 coding DNA: TGTGCCAGCAAGCTCTCACTAAACTATGGCTACACCTTC.

This rearrangement joins TRBV7-2 to TRBJ2-7; TRBD1 matches 7 bases. V was clipped by 7 bases and J by 2 bases; unmatched bases: 14. CDR3 size: 16 residues. Germline V gene data show CDR1 as SGHTA and CDR2 as FQGNSA. This CDR3 reads CASNSGLRTGTYEQYF. CDR3 sequence (DNA): TGTGCCAGCAACTCCGGCTTAAGGACAGGCACCTACGAGCAGTACTTC.

This clone was found a few times. This sequence joins TRBV5-1 and TRBJ1-3; D call uncertain. Trimming removed 7 bases from V and 4 bases from J, with 12 bases in between. The CDR3 is made up of 13 amino acids. Per germline, CDR1 SGHRS and CDR2 YFSETQ. The CDR3 loop is CASRPGGGNTIYF. The CDR3 bases are TGCGCCAGCCGACCCGGAGGAGGAAACACCATATATTTT.

V usage is TRBV30 and J usage is TRBJ1-1; 7 bases fit TRBD1. The CDR3 covers 14 residues. Unmatched junction bases numbered 2, after V lost 0 bases and J lost 1 base. Per germline, CDR1 GTSNPN and CDR2 SVGIG (reference sequence). CDR3 bases: TGTGCCTGGAGTGTAGGGACAGAGAACACTGAAGCTTTCTTT. It translates to CAWSVGTENTEAFF.

The chain employs TRBV12-5 and TRBJ1-2; 10 bases are a match to TRBD1. Trimming cost V 5 bases and J 2 bases; bases outside gene matches: 5. Germline V gene lookup returns CDR1 LGHNT and CDR2 FRNRAP. The CDR3 runs 15 residues. This CDR3 reads CASGTDRGRNYGYTF. The CDR3 DNA follows: TGTGCTAGTGGTACCGACAGGGGGCGCAACTATGGCTACACCTTC.